Here is one T cell receptor (beta chain) with its context. There are 15 residues in the CDR3. Trimming removed 7 bases from V and 4 bases from J, with 16 bases in between. The germline V gene encodes CDR1 MGHRA and CDR2 YSYEKL. These data come from a study of OX40 agonist ivuxolimab in advanced cancers. The assay was immunoSEQ multiplex PCR, and TCRdb's table has in-frame clones only and misses some. Of approximately 130,000 clones listed, approximately 94% are singletons. This TCR was sampled from an adult with an advanced solid tumor such as melanoma, head and neck, liver or kidney cancer. Sequenced here: CD4+ or CD8+ T cells sorted from blood, sampled in a trial of the OX40 agonist ivuxolimab. J is TRBJ1-4 and V is TRBV4-1; D might be TRBD1 (5 bases). CDR3: CASKIRDVNNEKLFF. The CDR3 DNA reads TGCGCCAGCAAAATTCGGGACGTAAATAATGAAAAACTGTTTTTT.